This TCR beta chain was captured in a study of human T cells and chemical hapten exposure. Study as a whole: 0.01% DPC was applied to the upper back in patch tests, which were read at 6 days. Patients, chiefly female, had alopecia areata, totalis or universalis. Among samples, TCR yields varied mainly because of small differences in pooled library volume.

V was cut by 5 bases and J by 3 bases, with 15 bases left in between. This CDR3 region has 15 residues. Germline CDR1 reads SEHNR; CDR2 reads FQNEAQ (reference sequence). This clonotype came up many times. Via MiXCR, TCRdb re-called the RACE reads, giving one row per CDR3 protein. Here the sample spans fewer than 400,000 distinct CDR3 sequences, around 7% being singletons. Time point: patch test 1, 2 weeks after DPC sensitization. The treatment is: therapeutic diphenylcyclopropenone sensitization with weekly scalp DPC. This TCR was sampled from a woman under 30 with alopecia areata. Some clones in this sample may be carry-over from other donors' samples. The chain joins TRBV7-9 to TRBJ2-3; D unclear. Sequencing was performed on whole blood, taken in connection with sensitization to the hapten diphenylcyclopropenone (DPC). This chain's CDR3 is CASSPIIHRTDTQYF. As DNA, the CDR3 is TGTGCCAGCAGCCCCATAATACATAGGACAGATACGCAGTATTTT. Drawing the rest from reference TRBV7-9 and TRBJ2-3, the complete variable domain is DTGVSQNPRHKITKRGQNVTFRCDPISEHNRLYWYRQTLGQGPEFLTYFQNEAQLEKSRLLSDRFSAERPKGSFSTLEIQRTEQGDSAMYLCASSPIIHRTDTQYFGPGTRLTVL.